Reported below is one TCR beta chain. The sample originates from a study of blood T cell repertoires in COVID-19. This CDR3 is built from 11 residues. Germline CDR1 reads DFQATT; CDR2 reads SNEGSKA (reference sequence). V was shortened by 5 bases and J by 7 bases, with 12 bases between the two germline ends. Generated by immunoSEQ multiplex PCR, the TCRdb table keeps only in-frame clones and is missing some. The sample yields 270,000 or so clones, nearly 90% seen once. The sequence was obtained from a woman aged 25-40 years with COVID-19, enrolled during active disease. This sequence joins TRBV20-1 and TRBJ2-7, with a tentative D call TRBD1 (6 bases). Material for sequencing was peripheral blood. For the CDR3, the DNA is TGCAGTGCTCACGACAGGAAAGAGCAGTACTTC. It encodes CSAHDRKEQYF.